This T cell receptor beta chain was sequenced during a study of CD8+ T cells in alopecia areata. Reverse transcription of extracted RNA yielded cDNA, which provided the sequencing template. Generated by immunoSEQ multiplex PCR, the TCRdb table keeps only in-frame clones and is missing some. The sample has about 270,000 clones; around 64% are singletons. The treatment denotes: oral pan-JAK inhibitor, 5-10 mg twice daily. This CDR3 has 16 residues. Unmatched junction bases numbered 4, after V lost 3 bases and J lost 3 bases. CDR1 and CDR2 (germline): KGHSH, LQKENI. This clone occurred a few times. V is TRBV18 and J is TRBJ2-2, with 10 bases matching TRBD1. This sample comprised CD4+ T cells sorted from blood, obtained around week 53, from a patient treated with tofacitinib. The TCR originated in a human donor with alopecia areata. This CDR3 is CASSPQGQGYTGELFF. The CDR3 DNA reads TGTGCCAGCTCACCCCAGGGACAGGGGTACACCGGGGAGCTGTTTTTT.